Presented here are 27 T cell receptor beta chains from one specimen sequenced in a study of T-cell reconstitution after alpha-beta-depleted transplantation in children. Preparation of the TCRbeta library used unique molecular identifiers. TCRdb reprocessed the PCR reads via MiXCR and lists one record per CDR3 protein. Of fewer than 400,000 distinct CDR3 sequences listed, just over 20% were seen once; the top ten hold 3.5% to 4%. The sample here was PBMCs from the stem cell graft donor, taken from the stem cell graft. These receptors were collected from a human donor who donated a stem cell graft to a child with acute myeloid leukemia.

CDR3 sequence (DNA): TGTGCCAGCAGTACAGGACAGCACCAAGAGACCCAGTACTTC. It codes for CASSTGQHQETQYF. This chain connects TRBV4-2 to TRBJ2-5; D possibly corresponds to TRBD1 (6 bases). Germline lookup yields CDR1 LGHNA and CDR2 YNFKEQ. The ends were cut back, 6 bases at V and 0 bases at J, with 11 bases in the middle. This CDR3 comprises 14 residues.

A remark on this clonotype: One end of the junction varies from germline; a read error may be responsible. This CDR3 is CPSSVSGDSYEQYF. The DNA of the CDR3 is TGTCCCAGCAGTGTCTCAGGGGACTCCTACGAGCAGTACTTC. V gene TRBV25-1 combines with J gene TRBJ2-7; D is possibly TRBD1 (6 bases). Germline values: CDR1 MGHDK, CDR2 SYGVNS. The CDR3 contains 14 residues.

For this clonotype: One end of the junction fails to match germline, which may point to a read error. The chain has TRBV28 and TRBJ2-1; TRBD2 is a possible D gene (5 bases). CDR3 length equals 15 residues. Looked up from germline, CDR1 is MDHEN and CDR2 is SYDVKM. The CDR3 DNA reads TGTGCCAGCAGTTTACAGGACTCCCCTTGGAATGGGCAGTTCTTC. Encoded protein: CASSLQDSPWNGQFF.

This clonotype came up a few times. The V and J genes are TRBV4-2 and TRBJ1-2; no reliable D call. CDR1 is LGHNA and CDR2 is YNFKEQ in the germline V gene. The ends were cut back, 1 base at V and 7 bases at J, with 7 bases in the middle. This CDR3 is 12 amino acids long. The CDR3 coding sequence is TGTGCCAGCAGCCAAGGGTTCGGTGGCTACACCTTC. This codes for CASSQGFGGYTF.

In its sample, this clonotype was seen many times. The chain links TRBV25-1 to TRBJ2-1; possibly TRBD2 for D (5 bases). Trimming removed 6 bases at V and 3 bases at J, with 21 bases between. Germline V lookup: CDR1 MGHDK, CDR2 SYGVNS. This CDR3 is built from 17 residues. CDR3 sequence (DNA): TGTGCCAGCAGCGATACTGGAGAGGGCCCCCACTACAATGAGCAGTTCTTC. It is translated as CASSDTGEGPHYNEQFF.

CDR3 nucleotides: TGTGCCAGCAGTTTGCGGGCAGGGGCCTACGAGCAGTACGTC. This encodes CASSLRAGAYEQYV. This chain links TRBV27 with TRBJ2-7, with a tentative D call TRBD1 (6 bases). The CDR3 covers 14 residues. CDR1 is MNHEY, CDR2 SMNVEV, per germline (reference sequence). Between the trimmed V and J ends, which lost 3 bases and 2 bases, there was a span of 11 bases.

The sample holds a few counts of this clonotype. The V and J genes are TRBV27 and TRBJ2-3; no definite D call. The V end was cut by 8 bases, the J end by 4 bases, with 16 bases between. The CDR3 length is 14 residues. CDR1 is MNHEY, CDR2 SMNVEV, per germline (reference sequence). The CDR3 bases are TGTGCCAGCTCCCGGGCCCGAGAGGCAGATACGCAGTATTTT. As protein: CASSRAREADTQYF.

V usage is TRBV5-1 and J usage is TRBJ2-2; 8 bases align to TRBD1. In germline, CDR1 is SGHRS, CDR2 YFSETQ. The CDR3 is made up of 15 amino acids. J lost 5 bases, V lost 4 bases, and 7 bases had no gene match. Here the CDR3 reads CASSGWTGRTGELFF. CDR3 coding DNA: TGCGCCAGCAGCGGATGGACAGGGCGAACCGGGGAGCTGTTTTTT.

This clonotype was seen a handful of times. This chain uses TRBV9 with TRBJ2-4; TRBD1 is a possible D gene (5 bases). Trimming pared 4 bases from V and 0 bases from J, leaving 11 bases between. Germline loops: CDR1 SGDLS, CDR2 YYNGEE. This CDR3 contains 15 residues. Here the CDR3 DNA reads TGTGCCAGCAGCATACTACAGGAAGCCAAAAACATTCAGTACTTC. Translating it yields CASSILQEAKNIQYF.

In its sample, this clonotype was seen a few times. The chain carries TRBV7-9 and TRBJ2-4, with D maybe TRBD2 (7 bases). V dropped 6 bases and J dropped 9 bases, with 21 bases sitting between them. This CDR3 has 15 residues. CDR1 and CDR2 from the germline V gene are SEHNR and FQNEAQ (reference sequence). CDR3 bases: TGTGCCAGCAGTTGTACGCGGGAGATGGGGGCCATTCAGTACTTC. It encodes CASSCTREMGAIQYF.

This clonotype occurred a few times. At one boundary the junction diverges from the germline segment, which might be a read error. V usage is TRBV6-5 and J usage is TRBJ2-2; 7 nucleotides match TRBD2. The CDR3 extends over 16 amino acids. The germline V gene has CDR1 MNHEY and CDR2 SVGAGI. In DNA, the CDR3 is TGTGCCAGCAGTCACTCGGGACTAATATTCACCGGGGAGCTGTTTTTT. Translated: CASSHSGLIFTGELFF.

The table lists this clonotype with many counts. V is TRBV24-1 and J is TRBJ1-5, with 7 bases fitting TRBD1. The V segment lost 5 bases and the J segment 4 bases; nucleotides outside the gene matches: 4. This CDR3 has 14 amino acids. Germline assignment: CDR1 KGHDR and CDR2 SFDVKD. The CDR3 reads CATSARQGNQPQHF. The DNA for the CDR3 is TGTGCCACCAGTGCAAGACAGGGTAATCAGCCCCAGCATTTT.

This clonotype showed up just a few times. V gene TRBV7-2 combines with J gene TRBJ2-2; D is ambiguous. V lost 1 base and J lost 6, with 6 bases in between. Looked up from germline, CDR1 is SGHTA and CDR2 is FQGNSA. The CDR3 consists of 13 residues. The CDR3 here is CASSLDGPGELFF. The DNA for the CDR3 is TGTGCCAGCAGCTTAGACGGGCCCGGGGAGCTGTTTTTT.

This clonotype was detected many times. This chain links TRBV6-5 with TRBJ2-2, with 9 bases matching TRBD1. V dropped 6 bases and J dropped 4; count of bases not matched to a gene: 3. Germline V gene data show CDR1 as MNHEY and CDR2 as SVGAGI. The CDR3 has 14 residues. The CDR3 protein is CASRTDRGTGELFF. The CDR3 region has the DNA TGTGCCAGCAGGACGGACAGGGGCACCGGGGAGCTGTTTTTT.

The chain links TRBV13 to TRBJ2-5; TRBD1 aligns across 11 bases. V trimming: 5 bases; J trimming: 4 bases; junction bases outside the gene matches: 15. Germline loops: CDR1 PRHDT, CDR2 FYEKMQ (reference sequence). The CDR3 is made up of 18 amino acids. For the CDR3, the DNA is TGTGCCAGCAGCGGAAGGACAGGGGGCCGGTTGTATAGAGAGACCCAGTACTTC. Protein sequence: CASSGRTGGRLYRETQYF.

This clonotype was picked up a small number of times. V gene TRBV4-1 combines with J gene TRBJ2-3; 9 bases are shared with TRBD2. The germline gives CDR1 MGHRA, CDR2 YSYEKL. With V trimmed by 0 bases and J by 3 bases, 7 bases remained unmatched. CDR3 length: 17 residues. The CDR3 spells CASSQDLGLAYTDTQYF. The CDR3 DNA reads TGCGCCAGCAGCCAAGATCTAGGACTAGCGTATACAGATACGCAGTATTTT.

This clonotype occurred a few times. The rearrangement joins TRBV7-9 to TRBJ2-1, with no clear D. The CDR3 sequence is 15 residues long. Per germline, CDR1 SEHNR and CDR2 FQNEAQ (reference sequence). Trimming took off 5 bases at V and 6 bases at J, with 17 bases between the two ends. This chain's CDR3 is CASSPPVMVRNEQFF. CDR3 coding DNA: TGTGCCAGCAGCCCCCCGGTGATGGTGCGCAATGAGCAGTTCTTC.

The rearrangement uses TRBV27 and TRBJ2-7; 7 bases agree with TRBD2. The CDR3 length is 14 residues. With V trimmed by 7 bases and J by 4 bases, 10 bases remained unmatched. Germline CDR1 MNHEY, CDR2 SMNVEV (reference sequence). CDR3 amino acids: CASKSGLADYEQYF. The CDR3 nucleotides read TGTGCCAGCAAATCCGGGCTAGCGGATTACGAGCAGTACTTC.

This clonotype was detected a few times. The CDR3 nucleotides are TGTGCCAGCAGCCAAGATCGACAGAGCTACGAGCAGTACTTC. Translation gives CASSQDRQSYEQYF. The chain links TRBV3-1 to TRBJ2-7; a weak D match, TRBD1 (5 bases). Trimming took off 0 bases at V and 3 bases at J, with 9 bases between the two ends. The length of the CDR3 is 14 residues. Germline V CDR1 and CDR2: LGHDT, YNNKEL (reference sequence).

Turning to this clonotype: A much larger clonotype is one base distant, so this may be a read error. Because the CDR3 is missing its conserved closing phenylalanine or tryptophan, this is likely a read error. This chain joins TRBV20-1 and TRBJ1-2, with 12 bases fitting TRBD1. J gave up 4 bases and V 6 bases, and 9 bases lay outside the gene matches. The CDR3 has 15 amino acids. Germline-derived CDR1 and CDR2 are DFQATT and SNEGSKA (reference sequence). As DNA, the CDR3 is TGCAGTGCCGTCCCGGGACAGGGGGCAGCCTATGGCTACACCTCC. Translated: CSAVPGQGAAYGYTS.

The chain uses TRBV7-2 and TRBJ2-2; a weak D match, TRBD2 (5 bases). Trimming pared 5 bases from V and 8 bases from J, leaving 9 bases between. The CDR3 has 12 amino acids. Germline CDR1 and CDR2: SGHTA and FQGNSA. The CDR3 protein is CASSRDVGELFF. DNA of the CDR3: TGTGCCAGCAGCCGGGATGTAGGGGAGCTGTTTTTT.

This clonotype appeared a few times. This chain uses TRBV7-8 with TRBJ2-4; perhaps TRBD1 as D (6 bases). V lost 6 bases and J lost 11, with 20 bases in between. The germline V gene has CDR1 SGHVS and CDR2 FQNEAQ. There are 14 residues in the CDR3. The CDR3 coding sequence is TGTGCCAGCAGACCACGCCGGGGACAATCGGTTCAGTACTTC. Its translation: CASRPRRGQSVQYF.

This rearrangement joins TRBV29-1 to TRBJ2-3; 8 bases are a match to TRBD2. The V and J ends lost 6 bases and 4 bases, in that order; junction bases with no gene match: 6. CDR1 is SQVTM and CDR2 is ANQGSEA in the germline V gene. The CDR3 covers 13 residues. The DNA for the CDR3 is TGCAGCGTAGCGGGGGTCACATCAGATACGCAGTATTTT. Its protein is CSVAGVTSDTQYF.

This clonotype was counted a few times. The V call is TRBV12-3 or TRBV12-4, the J call TRBJ2-5; tentatively, D is TRBD2 (6 bases). This CDR3 has 16 residues. Trimming shortened V by 1 base and J by 1 base, and 13 bases separated the two germline ends. The CDR3 loop is CASSLGWLARQETQYF. Here the CDR3 DNA reads TGTGCCAGCAGTTTAGGCTGGCTAGCGCGCCAAGAGACCCAGTACTTC.

This clonotype was counted only a few times. CDR3 sequence (DNA): TGTGCCAGCAGCCATCAGATAGTGGCGCAAAATTACTCTGGGGCCAACGTCCTGACTTTC. Its protein product is CASSHQIVAQNYSGANVLTF. The genes are TRBV16 and TRBJ2-6; D gene uncertain. Looked up from germline, CDR1 is KGHSY and CDR2 is FQNENV. V was pared by 3 bases and J by 0 bases, with 21 bases between. The CDR3 runs 20 residues.

The rearrangement uses TRBV27 and TRBJ2-7; 7 bases line up with TRBD2. CDR1 MNHEY and CDR2 SMNVEV come from the germline V gene (reference sequence). The CDR3 loop spans 13 amino acids. V gave up 5 bases and J gave up 3 bases; unmatched junction bases: 4. The CDR3 is CASSKTSNYEQYF. DNA of the CDR3: TGTGCCAGCAGTAAGACTAGCAACTACGAGCAGTACTTC.

The chain combines TRBV24-1 with TRBJ1-1; 7 bases are a match to TRBD1. This CDR3 spans 13 amino acids. CDR1 and CDR2 (germline): KGHDR, SFDVKD. V shed 10 bases and J 0 bases; nucleotides not matched to a gene: 4. CDR3 coding DNA: TGTGCCACTCGGGGACAGCTGAACACTGAAGCTTTCTTT. Its protein product is CATRGQLNTEAFF.